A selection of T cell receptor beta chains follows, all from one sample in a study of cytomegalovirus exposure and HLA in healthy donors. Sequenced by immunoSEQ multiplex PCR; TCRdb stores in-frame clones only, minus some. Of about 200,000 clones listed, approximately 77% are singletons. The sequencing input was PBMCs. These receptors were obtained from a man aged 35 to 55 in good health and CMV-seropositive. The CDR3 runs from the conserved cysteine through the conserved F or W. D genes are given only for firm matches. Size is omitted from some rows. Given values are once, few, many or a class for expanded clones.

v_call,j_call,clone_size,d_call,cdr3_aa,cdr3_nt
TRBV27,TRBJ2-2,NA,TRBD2,CASIGRGALNTGELFF,TGTGCCAGCATAGGGCGGGGGGCATTGAACACCGGGGAGCTGTTTTTT
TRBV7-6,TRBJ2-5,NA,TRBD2,CASSPPSGRETQYF,TGTGCCAGCAGCCCGCCTAGCGGTCGAGAGACCCAGTACTTC
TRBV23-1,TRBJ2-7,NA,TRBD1,CANPSPGTGYEQYF,TGCGCCAACCCCTCGCCTGGGACAGGCTACGAGCAGTACTTC
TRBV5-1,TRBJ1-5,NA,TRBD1,CASSPGTGNQPQHF,TGCGCCAGCAGCCCGGGGACAGGGAATCAGCCCCAGCATTTT
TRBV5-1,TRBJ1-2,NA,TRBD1,CASSLALGTGGDGYTF,TGCGCCAGCAGCTTGGCCCTTGGGACAGGGGGCGATGGCTACACCTTC
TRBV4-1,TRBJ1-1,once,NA,CASSQFEVGTREAFF,TGCGCCAGCAGCCAATTTGAGGTCGGGACACGAGAAGCTTTCTTT
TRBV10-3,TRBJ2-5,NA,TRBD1,CAMGTVDGETQYF,TGTGCCATGGGGACAGTCGACGGGGAGACCCAGTACTTC
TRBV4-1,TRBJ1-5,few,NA,CASSPLTLMGLNQPQHF,TGCGCCAGCAGCCCACTCACACTTATGGGGCTCAATCAGCCCCAGCATTTT
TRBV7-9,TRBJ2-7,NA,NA,CASSLSSYEQYF,TGTGCCAGCAGCTTGAGCTCCTACGAGCAGTACTTC
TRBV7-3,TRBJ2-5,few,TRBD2,CASSGTSGGTETQYF,TGTGCCAGCAGCGGGACTAGCGGGGGGACGGAGACCCAGTACTTC
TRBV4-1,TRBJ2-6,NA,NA,CASSQDWTTGANVLTF,TGCGCCAGCAGCCAAGATTGGACAACTGGGGCCAACGTCCTGACTTTC
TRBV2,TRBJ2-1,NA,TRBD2,CASASGGARGEQFF,TGTGCCAGCGCTAGCGGGGGGGCCCGGGGTGAGCAGTTCTTC
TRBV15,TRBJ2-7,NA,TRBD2,CATSRDIPPTSGSGYEQYF,TGTGCCACCAGCAGAGATATTCCCCCTACTAGCGGGAGCGGATACGAGCAGTACTTC
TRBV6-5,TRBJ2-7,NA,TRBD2,CASSDQLAGYEQYF,TGTGCCAGCAGTGACCAACTAGCGGGCTACGAGCAGTACTTC
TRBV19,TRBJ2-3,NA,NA,CASSAGSTDTQYF,TGTGCCAGTAGCGCAGGGTCAACAGATACGCAGTATTTT
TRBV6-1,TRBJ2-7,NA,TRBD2,CASSVAGAPYEQYF,TGTGCCAGCAGTGTAGCGGGGGCCCCCTACGAGCAGTACTTC
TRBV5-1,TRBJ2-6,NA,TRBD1,CASSLQGVSSGANVLTF,TGCGCCAGCAGCCTACAGGGGGTCAGCTCTGGGGCCAACGTCCTGACTTTC
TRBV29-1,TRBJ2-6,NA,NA,CSVAYSGGGANVLTF,TGCAGCGTTGCTTATTCAGGTGGTGGGGCCAACGTCCTGACTTTC
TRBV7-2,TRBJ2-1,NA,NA,CASSLVGTINEQFF,TGTGCCAGCAGCTTAGTCGGGACAATCAATGAGCAGTTCTTC
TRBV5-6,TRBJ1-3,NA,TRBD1,CASSSMTGAYTGATIYF,TGTGCCAGCAGCTCCATGACAGGGGCCTATACTGGGGCCACCATATATTTT
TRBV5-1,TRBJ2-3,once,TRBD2,CASSPGLAGHRTADTQYF,TGCGCCAGCAGCCCCGGACTAGCGGGACACCGCACGGCAGATACGCAGTATTTT
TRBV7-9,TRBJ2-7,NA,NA,CASSLTPYEQYF,TGTGCCAGCAGCTTAACTCCTTACGAGCAGTACTTC